The text below deals with one TCR beta chain. It has no known antigen specificity. Per-base qualities were not stored, and no clone one base away is much larger. Amplification of TCR beta CDR3 regions was carried out from RNA transcripts. The first round of RT-PCR for the TCR CDR3 was performed with the HTBI primer set and the Qiagen OneStep RT-PCR kit. The libraries were constructed in a second round of multiplex PCR and then size-selected and purified. The libraries were sequenced on an Illumina HiSeq2000 using paired-end 100 bp reads. Under the source paper's analysis protocol: SOAPnuke was used to process the raw data, throwing out any read that contained adapters or uncalled bases, had a mean Phred below 15, or lacked an exact constant-primer or identifier match. High-quality paired reads were merged using COPE v1.2.5, and each unique nucleotide sequence was defined as a clonotype. MiTCR v1.1 was used to align the clonotypes against IMGT TRBV, TRBD and TRBJ reference segments. Analysis was restricted to V-J combinations with a frequency above 0.0001, which covered 99.2% of repertoires. The TCS score was defined as F50 (clonal expansion) divided by E x V (chaos), with BLOSUM62-based TCRdist calculated between CDR3 peptides within each V-J. Welch's t-statistics and random forest reduced several hundred V-J features to under 15, which were used in a naive Bayes classifier (R e1071). TCRdb trimmed public reads at Q25 via fastp, called clones via MiXCR and kept in-frame beta chains. Each entry merges the rows of one CDR3 protein and shows their most common DNA and genes. The authors' filters were not applied to this entry. This sample is represented by hundreds of thousands of distinct CDR3 sequences; approximately 14% of them were singletons. Clones ranked in the top ten supply more than 8.5% of the sample.

A patient counted as having stable Graves' hyperthyroidism if no progression to ophthalmopathy occurred over 18 months of follow-up. Hyperthyroidism patients were newly diagnosed, had a disease duration of under 2 months, and were aged 18 to 65 years. Exclusion was applied to patients with uncontrolled infections, other autoimmune diseases, pregnancy or lactation. Diagnoses were established on the basis of clinical symptoms, serum thyroxine and TRAb, thyroid ultrasound, and orbital computed tomography. Ficoll-Paque density gradient centrifugation was used to isolate PBMCs from about 10 ml of fresh peripheral blood. Total RNA was extracted with Trizol reagent, and quality was checked on an Agilent 2100 Bioanalyzer. This sample is part of a study of T cells in Graves' hyperthyroidism and ophthalmopathy (dated by TCRdb to the late 2010s). Turning to the overall study: Peripheral blood samples were taken at initial diagnosis, before any treatment was given. Following sampling, methimazole starting at 30 mg daily was given to hyperthyroidism patients, and high-dose intravenous methylprednisolone was given to ophthalmopathy patients. The 100 discovery patients were randomly split 7:3 into training and test sets. Thyroid tissue and blood T-cell repertoires from about six Graves' hyperthyroidism patients were also compared in the study. To identify TCR V-J signatures that set the groups apart, the researchers used a discovery cohort of 100 patients, made up of some 41 with Graves' ophthalmopathy and some 58 with stable Graves' hyperthyroidism. According to the paper, TCR Vbeta CDR3 sequencing was carried out on roughly 130 peripheral blood samples, which came from fewer than 50 ophthalmopathy, under 80 hyperthyroidism and around 17 progressor patients. Prospective prediction of ophthalmopathy was tested in an independent validation cohort of fewer than 20 hyperthyroidism patients and around 16 patients who later progressed to ophthalmopathy. Results and caveats for the whole study, not just this receptor: A model built on a 13 V-J signature distinguished ophthalmopathy from stable hyperthyroidism, reaching around 87% sensitivity and 81.08% specificity in cross-validation and 80%/75% in testing. No statistical method was used to set the sample size in advance, and investigators knew the group allocation. In validation, the model predicted progression to ophthalmopathy with approximately 71% sensitivity and less than 80% specificity, a median of approximately 6.7 months before onset. Most expanded thyroid clonotypes (frequency above 0.001) were also detected in blood, suggesting blood repertoires may reflect thyroid immune responses.

Sequencing was carried out using blood. The source is a woman under 30 with Graves' hyperthyroidism.

The CDR3 region: CASSLAPGASNEQFF. DNA sequence: TGTGCCAGCAGTCTCGCGCCGGGGGCCTCCAATGAGCAGTTCTTC. The rearrangement joined TRBV12-3 or TRBV12-4 to TRBJ2-1; the D gene may be TRBD1 or TRBD2, since each aligns over 6 bases. From the cysteine up to the phenylalanine, the CDR3 has a length of 15 residues. Only CDR3 DNA remains: 45 bases, in frame from the first base. The trim is 5 bases for V and 6 bases for J, with a gap of 17 bases between the germline ends.